This is a list of T cell receptor beta chains from one sample in a study of OX40 agonist ivuxolimab in advanced cancers. Sequencing used immunoSEQ multiplex PCR; TCRdb keeps in-frame clones, though not all of them. Altogether over 65,000 clones are present, 90% being singletons, with the ten largest covering more than 1.5%. Sequenced material: CD4+ or CD8+ T cells sorted from blood, taken in a trial of the OX40 agonist ivuxolimab. Every receptor here comes from an adult with an advanced solid tumor such as melanoma, head and neck, liver or kidney cancer. The CDR3 runs from the conserved cysteine through the conserved F or W. The D gene is left open where the match is weak.

v_call: TRBV19
d_call: TRBD2
cdr3_aa: CARPPSGLSYEQYF

v_call: TRBV19
d_call: .
cdr3_aa: CASKVPGKVKAFF

v_call: TRBV28
d_call: .
cdr3_aa: CASSPGLPIYEQYF

v_call: TRBV28
d_call: .
cdr3_aa: CASSWGTGELFF

v_call: TRBV6-1
d_call: .
cdr3_aa: CATQENYGYTF

v_call: TRBV18
d_call: TRBD1
cdr3_aa: CASSPTDRTGGTEAFF

v_call: TRBV11-3
d_call: TRBD2
cdr3_aa: CASSLVAGSYEQYF

v_call: TRBV7-9
d_call: TRBD2
cdr3_aa: CASSIRSTSGPVF

v_call: TRBV7-6
d_call: .
cdr3_aa: CASSLSDSPEQYF

v_call: TRBV11-3
d_call: .
cdr3_aa: CASSSPGRSSYEQYF

v_call: TRBV7-3
d_call: .
cdr3_aa: CASSLSRAPPYNEQFF

v_call: TRBV6-1
d_call: .
cdr3_aa: CASSEPRGQGWPQHF

v_call: TRBV2
d_call: .
cdr3_aa: CASSDPKGKTQYF

v_call: TRBV2
d_call: .
cdr3_aa: CASSEMNIQLDEQFF

v_call: TRBV4-3
d_call: .
cdr3_aa: CASSQDRLVAQYF

v_call: TRBV28
d_call: .
cdr3_aa: CASSRPRGFSVGYTF

v_call: TRBV2
d_call: TRBD1
cdr3_aa: CASSLLQGAGGEAFF

v_call: TRBV11-3
d_call: .
cdr3_aa: CASSLVAGSTDTQYF